The present TCR beta chain was sequenced within a study of radiotherapy plus CTLA-4 blockade in lung cancer. Germline loops: CDR1 DFQATT, CDR2 SNEGSKA (reference sequence). The CDR3 is 11 residues long. Trimming took 5 bases from V and 9 from J, leaving 11 bases between them. Those patients who had chemo-refractory metastatic non-small-cell lung cancer were given focal radiation along with CTLA-4 blockade through ipilimumab. Profiling relied on immunoSEQ multiplex PCR, and the TCRdb table lists in-frame clones only, not all of them. The table shows 90,000 or so clones, with under 90% occurring only once.

The receptor comes from a human donor with non-small cell lung cancer who had stable disease on radiotherapy plus ipilimumab. Here the sequenced sample was peripheral blood, taken from a patient treated with radiotherapy plus ipilimumab. The V call is TRBV20-1, the J call TRBJ1-3; TRBD1 is a possible D gene (5 bases). CDR3 sequence reads: CSADSGGTIYF. The CDR3 DNA reads as TGCAGTGCTGACAGCGGCGGCACCATATATTTT.